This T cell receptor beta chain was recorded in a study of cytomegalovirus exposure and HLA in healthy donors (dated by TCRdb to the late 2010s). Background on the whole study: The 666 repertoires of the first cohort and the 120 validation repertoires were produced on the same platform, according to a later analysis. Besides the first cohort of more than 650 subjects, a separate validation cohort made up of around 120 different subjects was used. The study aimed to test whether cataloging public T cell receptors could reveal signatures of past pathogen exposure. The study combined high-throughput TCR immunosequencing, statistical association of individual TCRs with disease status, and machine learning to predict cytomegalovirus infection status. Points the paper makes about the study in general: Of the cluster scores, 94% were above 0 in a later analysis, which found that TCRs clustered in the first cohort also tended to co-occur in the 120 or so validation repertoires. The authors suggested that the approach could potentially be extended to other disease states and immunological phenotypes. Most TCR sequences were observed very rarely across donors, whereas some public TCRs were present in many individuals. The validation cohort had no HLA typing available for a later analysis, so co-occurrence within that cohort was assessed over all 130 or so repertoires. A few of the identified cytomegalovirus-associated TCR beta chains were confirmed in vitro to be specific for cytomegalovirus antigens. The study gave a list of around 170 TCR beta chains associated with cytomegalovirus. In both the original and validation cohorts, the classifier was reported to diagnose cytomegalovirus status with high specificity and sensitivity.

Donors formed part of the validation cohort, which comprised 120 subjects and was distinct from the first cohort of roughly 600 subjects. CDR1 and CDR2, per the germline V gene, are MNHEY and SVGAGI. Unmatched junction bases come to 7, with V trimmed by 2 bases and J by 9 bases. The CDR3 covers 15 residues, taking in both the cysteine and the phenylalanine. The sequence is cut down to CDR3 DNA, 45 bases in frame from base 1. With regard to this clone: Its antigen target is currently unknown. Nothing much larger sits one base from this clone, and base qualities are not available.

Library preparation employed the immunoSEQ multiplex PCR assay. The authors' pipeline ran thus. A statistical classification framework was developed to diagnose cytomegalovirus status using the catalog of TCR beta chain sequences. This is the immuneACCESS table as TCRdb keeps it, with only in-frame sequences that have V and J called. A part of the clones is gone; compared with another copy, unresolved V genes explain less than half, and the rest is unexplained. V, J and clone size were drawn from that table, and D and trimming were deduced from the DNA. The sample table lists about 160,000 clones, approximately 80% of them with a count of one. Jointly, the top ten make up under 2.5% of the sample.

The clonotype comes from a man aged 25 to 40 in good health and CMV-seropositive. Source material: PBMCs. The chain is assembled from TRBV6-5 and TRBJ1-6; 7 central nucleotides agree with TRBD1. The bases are TGTGCCAGCAGTTACCAGAGACAGGGTCGTTCACCCCTCCACTTT. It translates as CASSYQRQGRSPLHF.